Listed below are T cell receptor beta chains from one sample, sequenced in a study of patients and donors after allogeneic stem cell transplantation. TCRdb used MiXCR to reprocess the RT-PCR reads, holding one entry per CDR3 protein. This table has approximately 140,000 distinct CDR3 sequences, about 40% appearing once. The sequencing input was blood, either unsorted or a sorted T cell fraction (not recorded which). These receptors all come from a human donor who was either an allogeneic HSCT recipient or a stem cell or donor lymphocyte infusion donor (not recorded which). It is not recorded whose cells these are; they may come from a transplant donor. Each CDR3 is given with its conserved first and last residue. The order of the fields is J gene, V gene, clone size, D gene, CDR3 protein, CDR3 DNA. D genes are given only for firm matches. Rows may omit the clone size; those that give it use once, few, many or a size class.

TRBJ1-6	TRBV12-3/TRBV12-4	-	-	CASSLTQPGSPLHF	TGTGCCAGCAGTTTAACCCAACCGGGATCACCCCTCCACTTT
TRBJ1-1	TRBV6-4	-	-	CASRYTSVITEAFF	TGTGCCAGCAGGTACACCAGCGTAATTACTGAAGCTTTCTTT
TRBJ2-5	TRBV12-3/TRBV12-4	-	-	CASSLNWGHQETQYF	TGTGCCAGCAGCCTAAACTGGGGACACCAAGAGACCCAGTACTTC
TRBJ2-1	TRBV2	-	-	CASRTLIEGNEQFF	TGTGCCAGCAGAACACTGATAGAGGGGAATGAGCAGTTCTTT
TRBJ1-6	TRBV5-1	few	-	CASSSDRNSPLHF	TGCGCCAGCAGCTCGGACAGAAATTCACCCCTCCACTTT
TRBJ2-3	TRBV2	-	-	CASSFLVSGTDTQYF	TGTGCCAGCAGCTTCTTGGTCTCTGGCACAGATACGCAGTATTTT
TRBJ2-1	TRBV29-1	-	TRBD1	CSVVAYSRDRFIYNEQFF	TGCAGCGTTGTGGCTTATAGCAGGGACAGATTTATCTACAATGAGCAGTTCTTC
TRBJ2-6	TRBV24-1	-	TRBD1	CATSEPGTGISGANVLTF	TGTGCCACCAGTGAACCCGGGACAGGGATCTCTGGGGCCAACGTCCTGACTTTC
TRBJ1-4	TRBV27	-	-	CASSGAGRNEKLFF	TGTGCCAGCAGCGGGGCAGGTCGTAATGAAAAACTGTTTTTT
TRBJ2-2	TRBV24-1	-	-	CATSVRGRELFF	TGTGCCACCAGTGTAAGGGGTCGGGAGCTGTTTTTT
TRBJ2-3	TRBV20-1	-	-	CSAPERTTSTDTQYF	TGCAGTGCTCCCGAACGGACCACCAGCACAGATACGCAGTATTTT
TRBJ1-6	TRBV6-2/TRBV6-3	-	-	CASSYPFNSPLHF	TGTGCCAGCAGTTACCCGTTTAATTCACCCCTCCACTTT
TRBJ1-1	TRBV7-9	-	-	CASSFAGQLTEAFF	TGTGCCAGCAGCTTCGCGGGCCAGTTGACTGAAGCTTTCTTT
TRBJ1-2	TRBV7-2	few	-	CASSYNTLYGYTF	TGTGCCAGCAGCTACAACACCCTCTATGGCTACACCTTC
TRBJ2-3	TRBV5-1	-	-	CASGRKDGTDTQYF	TGCGCCAGCGGGCGCAAGGACGGCACAGATACGCAGTATTTT
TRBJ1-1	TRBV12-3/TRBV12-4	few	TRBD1	CASDARDRGGTEAFF	TGTGCCAGCGACGCCCGGGACAGGGGTGGTACTGAAGCTTTCTTT
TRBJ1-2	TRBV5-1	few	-	CASSHVTPNYGYTF	TGCGCCAGCAGCCACGTCACTCCTAACTATGGCTACACCTTC
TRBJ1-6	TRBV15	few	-	CATSSPWGGSYNSPLHF	TGTGCCACCAGCAGTCCCTGGGGGGGTTCCTATAATTCACCCCTCCACTTT
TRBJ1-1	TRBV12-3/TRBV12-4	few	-	CAAREGTEAFF	TGTGCCGCGCGGGAGGGCACTGAAGCTTTCTTT
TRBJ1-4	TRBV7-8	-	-	CASVGTTNEKLFF	TGTGCCAGCGTCGGCACAACTAATGAAAAACTGTTTTTT
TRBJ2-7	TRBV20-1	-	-	CSANRLVPTEQYF	TGCAGTGCGAACCGACTAGTTCCCACCGAGCAGTACTTC
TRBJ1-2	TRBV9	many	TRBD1	CASSPGGQGARYGYTF	TGTGCCAGCAGCCCGGGGGGGCAGGGGGCGCGTTATGGCTACACCTTC
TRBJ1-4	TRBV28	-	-	CASSWNWNEKFF	TGTGCCAGCAGTTGGAATTGGAATGAAAAGTTTTTT
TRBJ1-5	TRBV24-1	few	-	CATSDFKSSAQHF	TGTGCCACCAGTGATTTCAAGTCATCGGCCCAGCATTTT
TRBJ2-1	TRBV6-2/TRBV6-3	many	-	CAIQRAGSYNEQFF	TGTGCAATCCAGCGGGCAGGGTCCTACAATGAGCAGTTCTTC
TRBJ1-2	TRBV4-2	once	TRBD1	CASSQAGQPYGYTF	TGTGCCAGCAGCCAGGCGGGACAGCCCTATGGCTACACCTTC
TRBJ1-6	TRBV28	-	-	CASSFFDIRNSPLHF	TGTGCCAGCAGTTTTTTTGACATCCGCAATTCACCCCTCCACTTT
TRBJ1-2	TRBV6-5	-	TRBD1	CASRRTGTNYGYTF	TGTGCCAGCAGACGGACAGGGACTAACTATGGCTACACCTTC
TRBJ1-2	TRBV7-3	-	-	CASSSSPGHGYTF	TGTGCCAGCAGCTCAAGCCCAGGGCATGGCTACACCTTC
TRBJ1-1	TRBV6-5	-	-	CASSYSRQGYTEAFF	TGTGCCAGCAGTTACTCGAGGCAGGGCTACACTGAAGCTTTCTTT
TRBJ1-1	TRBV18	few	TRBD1	CASHRDRGYITEAFF	TGTGCCAGCCATCGGGACAGGGGATACATCACTGAAGCTTTCTTT
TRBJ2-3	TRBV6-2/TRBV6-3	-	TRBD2	CASRNAGDTDTQYF	TGTGCCAGCCGAAACGCGGGGGACACAGATACGCAGTATTTT
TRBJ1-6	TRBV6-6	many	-	CASSRRSGRLNSPLHF	TGTGCCAGCAGCCGACGGTCAGGACGGCTAAATTCACCCCTCCACTTT
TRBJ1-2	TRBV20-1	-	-	CSAREIRFFGGGYTF	TGCAGTGCTAGAGAAATCCGGTTTTTCGGCGGTGGCTACACCTTC
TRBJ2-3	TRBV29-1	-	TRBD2	CSVEDSLAGFTDTQYF	TGCAGCGTTGAAGATAGTCTAGCGGGCTTCACAGATACGCAGTATTTT
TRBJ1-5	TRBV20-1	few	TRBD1	CSAPPLVRGRQPQHF	TGCAGTGCTCCACCTCTGGTCAGGGGGCGGCAGCCCCAGCATTTT
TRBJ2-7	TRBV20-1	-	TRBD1	CSARVRSGQGVYEQYF	TGCAGTGCTAGAGTCCGCTCCGGACAGGGAGTTTACGAGCAGTACTTC
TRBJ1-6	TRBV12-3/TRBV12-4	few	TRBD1	CASSFGDRDNSPLHF	TGTGCCAGCAGTTTTGGGGACAGGGATAATTCACCCCTCCACTTT
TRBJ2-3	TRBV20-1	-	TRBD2	CSASGLAGSFGTQYF	TGCAGTGCTAGTGGACTAGCGGGGTCCTTCGGGACGCAGTATTTT
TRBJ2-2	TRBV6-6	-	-	CASSYSAGELFF	TGTGCCAGCAGTTACTCCGCCGGGGAGCTGTTTTTT
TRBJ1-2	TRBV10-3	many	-	CAISESTHFYTF	TGTGCCATCAGTGAGTCAACGCACTTCTACACCTTC
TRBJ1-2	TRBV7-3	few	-	CASSTTGTLYGYTF	TGTGCCAGCAGCACTACGGGGACCCTCTATGGCTACACCTTC
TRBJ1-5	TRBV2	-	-	CASSEEVLGNQPQHF	TGTGCCAGCAGTGAGGAGGTTCTCGGCAATCAGCCCCAGCATTTT
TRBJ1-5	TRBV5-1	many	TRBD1	CASSLGPTGNQPQHF	TGCGCCAGCAGCTTGGGCCCGACAGGGAATCAGCCCCAGCATTTT
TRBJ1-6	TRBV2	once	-	CASRMGLGARYSPLHF	TGTGCCAGCAGGATGGGACTTGGGGCAAGATATTCACCCCTCCACTTT
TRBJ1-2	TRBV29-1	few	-	CSVAGVGNDGYTF	TGCAGCGTTGCGGGGGTAGGAAACGATGGCTACACCTTC
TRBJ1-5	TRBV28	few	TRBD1	CASSFGTGRQPQHF	TGTGCCAGCAGTTTTGGGACAGGGCGTCAGCCCCAGCATTTT
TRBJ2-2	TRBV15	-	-	CATALTGNTGELFF	TGTGCCACGGCCCTTACTGGGAACACCGGGGAGCTGTTTTTT
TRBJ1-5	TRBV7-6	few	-	CASSPGTSRGNQPQHF	TGTGCCAGCAGCCCCGGGACTTCGAGGGGAAATCAGCCCCAGCATTTT
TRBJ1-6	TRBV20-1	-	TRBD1	CSARTDDRANSPLHF	TGCAGTGCTAGAACCGACGACAGGGCGAATTCACCCCTCCACTTT
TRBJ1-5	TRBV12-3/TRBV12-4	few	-	CASSLALQGRSNQPQHF	TGTGCCAGCAGTTTAGCGCTCCAGGGCCGGTCCAATCAGCCCCAGCATTTT
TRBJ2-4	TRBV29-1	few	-	CSGAVDANIQYF	TGCAGCGGGGCCGTGGACGCAAACATTCAGTACTTC
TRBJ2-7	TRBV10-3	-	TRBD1	CAIGTGPYEQYF	TGTGCCATAGGGACAGGGCCCTACGAGCAGTACTTC
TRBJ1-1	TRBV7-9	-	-	CASSLVDRWAEAFF	TGTGCCAGCAGCTTAGTCGACAGATGGGCTGAAGCTTTCTTT
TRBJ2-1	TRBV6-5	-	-	CASGSYTPGVNEQFF	TGTGCCAGCGGGTCCTACACCCCAGGGGTCAATGAGCAGTTCTTC
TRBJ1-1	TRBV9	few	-	CASSAIGNTEAFF	TGTGCCAGCAGCGCTATTGGGAACACTGAAGCTTTCTTT
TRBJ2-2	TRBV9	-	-	CASSVAGDIGELFF	TGTGCCAGCAGCGTAGCTGGGGATATCGGGGAGCTGTTTTTT
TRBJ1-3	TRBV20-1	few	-	CSARRHSTIYF	TGCAGTGCTCGACGACATTCGACCATATATTTT
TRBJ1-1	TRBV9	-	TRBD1	CASSAGTGIGEAFF	TGTGCCAGCAGCGCCGGGACAGGGATCGGTGAAGCTTTCTTT